The present entry profiles one T cell receptor beta chain with its context. It lacks a known antigen. Base qualities are not at hand, and no much larger clone is one base apart. Libraries were prepared through 5' RACE. Sequenced on an Illumina HiSeq 2000. A universal primer binding site was added through template switching, and the final cDNA carried a unique molecular identifier so that TCR cDNA molecules could be counted accurately. Specific primers in the conserved constant-segment region were used to synthesize first-strand cDNA for the TCR alpha and beta chains. Each cDNA library was double barcoded, with a SMART-Mk sample barcode plus Illumina barcodes, to control for contamination. Two successive PCR steps introduced TruSeq adapter sequences along with Illumina sample barcodes. The Illumina HiSeq platform was used with custom primers to sequence TCR alpha and beta cDNA libraries. The authors' analysis ran thus. Unique molecular identifiers were extracted from raw reads with MiGEC, and CDR3 positions were determined with MiXCR. For each individual, recombination models were inferred using an EM algorithm with the repgenHMM and IGoR tools. The tcR package in R was used for shared clonotype analysis, with sharing normalized by the product of cloneset sizes. To study raw recombination free of thymic and clonal selection effects, out-of-frame nonproductive sequences were analyzed. TCRdb passed the public sequencing reads through fastp at Q25 and MiXCR, retaining productive beta sequences. Identical CDR3 proteins give one entry, which carries the most common genes and DNA. The V and J calls shown here were made by TCRdb, not taken from the authors' results. The sample table contains just under 550,000 distinct CDR3 sequences; only one count was recorded for 13% to 15% of them. The top ten hold roughly 0.44% of the sample.

Trimming leaves V shorter by 6 bases and J shorter by 1 base, with the junction holding 6 bases beyond the gene matches. Via the germline V gene (reference sequence), CDR1 is DFQATT and CDR2 SNEGSKA. Taken from cysteine to phenylalanine, the CDR3 has 15 residues. Only the CDR3 DNA is retained, 45 bases long and in frame from the first base. The sample originates from a study of identical twins (dated by TCRdb to 2016 to 2017). For the study in its entirety: To test whether fetal clonotypes persist, this study deep-sequenced TCR alpha and beta repertoires from monozygotic twins, from unrelated adults of various ages, and from cord blood. Replicate twin experiments were performed at different times using different library preparation protocols to rule out contamination. What the work shows at the level of the full study, not this receptor alone: Because the same donors could not be followed over many years, conclusions were based on cross-sectional statistical analysis. Abundant cord blood beta clonotypes had fewer insertions, young adult naive repertoires showed a similar but weaker trend, and memory repertoires showed no such trend. Compared with coincidental sharing between unrelated individuals, out-of-frame TCR alpha sequences shared between twins had an excess of sequences with low generation probability. Out-of-frame TCR alpha sharing in monozygotic twins was systematically underestimated by recombination models, whereas sharing between unrelated individuals was in agreement with the recombination models. A weaker excess of twin sharing was found in beta out-of-frame sequences because the signal-to-noise ratio was lowered by fewer shared sequences. Invariant T cells such as MAIT and iNKT could partly confound zero-insertion analyses, although diverse VJ usage argued against such confounding for most clonotypes.

Only healthy Caucasian donors were included. Three pairs of female monozygotic twins, all aged roughly 18 to 29 years, made up the twin cohort. Positive isolation kits from Invitrogen were used to isolate the CD4+ and CD8+ T cell populations. These data were also filed under a second study, of yellow fever vaccine responses in identical twins. The second source states: The authors reported that the T cell response to vaccination in identical twins appeared partly convergent and partly personalized. In identical twins, the study followed T cell clones that responded to the vaccine with precision.

The chain couples TRBV20-1 to TRBJ2-7; 13 bases in the junction line up with TRBD2. What was sequenced was CD4+ T cells sorted from blood. This TCR was sampled from a woman aged 18-29 years in good health. The CDR3 protein sequence reads: CSATGLAGPSYEQYF. The sequenced DNA is TGCAGTGCCACGGGACTAGCGGGACCTTCCTACGAGCAGTACTTC.